This entry lists 29 T cell receptor beta chains sequenced from one sample in a study of OX40 agonist ivuxolimab in advanced cancers. Assay used: immunoSEQ multiplex PCR; TCRdb lists only in-frame clones, some missing. This sample carries 35,000 to 45,000 clones, 82% of them seen once, and the ten largest clones take roughly 2.2%. This sample comprised CD4+ or CD8+ T cells sorted from blood, obtained in a trial of the OX40 agonist ivuxolimab. The receptor source for this set is an adult with an advanced solid tumor such as melanoma, head and neck, liver or kidney cancer.

V and J are TRBV18 and TRBJ2-7, with D possibly matching TRBD2 (5 bases). The V end was cut by 6 bases, the J end by 5 bases, with 14 bases between. Germline V lookup: CDR1 KGHSH, CDR2 LQKENI. This CDR3 has 13 amino acids. CDR3 nucleotide sequence: TGTGCCAGCTCGTCCAGCGGTGGGAACGAGCAGTACTTC. Amino acids: CASSSSGGNEQYF.

The rearrangement uses TRBV5-5 and TRBJ1-5, with TRBD1 as a possible D gene (5 bases). V lost 0 bases to trimming and J lost 2 bases, with 9 bases between them. This CDR3 contains 15 residues. In germline, CDR1 is SGHKS, CDR2 YYEKEE (reference sequence). In DNA form, the CDR3 reads TGTGCCAGCAGCTTGGAAGGGGCAGGCAATCAGCCCCAGCATTTT. It encodes CASSLEGAGNQPQHF.

Details on this clone: This could be a read error, since a much larger clone is one nucleotide away. V gene TRBV5-4 combines with J gene TRBJ2-7; the D call may be TRBD1 or TRBD2 (5 bases each). Per germline, CDR1 SGHNT and CDR2 YYREEE (reference sequence). Trimming removed 0 bases from V and 2 bases from J, with 18 bases in between. The CDR3 sequence is 17 residues long. CDR3 in DNA: TGTGCCAGCAGCTTGGGGGCCGGGGCGGCTGTCCCCTACGAGCAGTACTTC. Its protein product is CASSLGAGAAVPYEQYF.

Regarding this clone: The same CDR3 can be traced to other DNA sequences in this sample. This chain links TRBV5-6 with TRBJ2-5; either TRBD1 or TRBD2 may fit D (5 bases each). The germline V and J ends were trimmed by 2 bases and 1 base, with 12 bases remaining between them. The length of the CDR3 is 15 residues. The V gene's germline CDR1 is SGHDT and CDR2 YYEEEE. In DNA form, the CDR3 reads TGTGCCAGCAGCTTCTTCGGGGACCCCCAAGAGACCCAGTACTTC. It is translated as CASSFFGDPQETQYF. The full variable domain, completed using reference TRBV5-6 and TRBJ2-5, is DAGVTQSPTHLIKTRGQQVTLRCSPKSGHDTVSWYQQALGQGPQFIFQYYEEEERQRGNFPDRFSGHQFPNYSSELNVNALLLGDSALYLCASSFFGDPQETQYFGPGTRLLVL.

The chain employs TRBV5-5 and TRBJ1-2, with no clear D. V lost 0 bases to trimming and J lost 3 bases, with 12 bases between them. CDR1 and CDR2 from the germline V gene are SGHKS and YYEKEE (reference sequence). The CDR3 contains 15 residues. The CDR3 region is CASSLDPNGDYGYTF. The CDR3 DNA sequence: TGTGCCAGCAGCTTGGACCCTAATGGGGACTATGGCTACACCTTC.

CDR3 loop: CASSMAVGQGAWGNTIYF. The DNA of the CDR3 is TGTGCCAGCAGCATGGCCGTCGGGCAGGGGGCGTGGGGAAACACCATATATTTT. The J gene is TRBJ1-3, the V gene TRBV11-2; 8 bases are a match to TRBD1. The CDR3 length is 18 residues. The ends lost 5 bases at V and 4 bases at J; junction bases unmatched: 16. CDR1 and CDR2 (germline): SGHAT, FQNNGV.

This rearrangement joins TRBV19 to TRBJ1-2, with unresolved D. The CDR3 has 13 amino acids. Trimming removed 4 bases from V and 0 bases from J, with 6 bases in between. Germline assignment: CDR1 LNHDA and CDR2 SQIVND (reference sequence). The CDR3 here is CASSNRANYGYTF. DNA of the CDR3: TGTGCCAGTAGTAACCGGGCTAACTATGGCTACACCTTC.

This clone was found a few times. J is TRBJ1-1 and V is TRBV28; no clear D. Between the trimmed V and J ends, which lost 8 bases and 7 bases, there was a span of 14 bases. The CDR3 loop spans 12 amino acids. Germline CDR1 is MDHEN and CDR2 is SYDVKM. CDR3 sequence: CASGPLAGEAFF. Written as DNA, the CDR3 is TGTGCCAGCGGTCCGTTGGCAGGTGAAGCTTTCTTT.

This chain joins TRBV6-1 and TRBJ2-7; no clear D. Deletions cut 0 bases from V and 6 bases from J, with 15 bases between. The germline V gene has CDR1 MNHNS and CDR2 SASEGT. CDR3 length equals 15 residues. The CDR3 sequence: CASSEALGLPGEQYF. CDR3 nucleotides: TGTGCCAGCAGTGAAGCGCTAGGCCTACCGGGCGAGCAGTACTTC.

The chain has TRBV5-5 and TRBJ2-5; D uncertain. V was clipped by 4 bases and J by 3 bases, with 13 bases between them. The CDR3 contains 14 residues. The germline V gene encodes CDR1 SGHKS and CDR2 YYEKEE (reference sequence). The DNA for the CDR3 is TGTGCCAGCAGCGACCCCGGGTCAAAAGAGACCCAGTACTTC. Translation: CASSDPGSKETQYF. Full variable domain (outside the CDR3, taken from reference TRBV5-5 and TRBJ2-5): DAGVTQSPTHLIKTRGQQVTLRCSPISGHKSVSWYQQVLGQGPQFIFQYYEKEERGRGNFPDRFSARQFPNYSSELNVNALLLGDSALYLCASSDPGSKETQYFGPGTRLLVL.

The chain combines TRBV28 with TRBJ2-1; D is possibly TRBD2 (6 bases). V lost 2 bases and J 6 bases, leaving 8 bases between the germline ends. The CDR3 runs 13 residues. CDR1 MDHEN and CDR2 SYDVKM come from the germline V gene. CDR3 sequence: CASSLMGGNEQFF. CDR3 sequence (DNA): TGTGCCAGCAGTTTAATGGGGGGCAATGAGCAGTTCTTC.

The chain uses TRBV11-1 and TRBJ2-3; the D gene is possibly TRBD2 (6 bases). The CDR3 has 15 residues. Deletions cut 5 bases from V and 1 base from J, with 13 bases between. Germline V lookup: CDR1 SGHAT, CDR2 FQDESV (reference sequence). CDR3: CASSPPTGGTDTQYF. CDR3 in DNA: TGTGCCAGCAGCCCCCCCACGGGGGGCACAGATACGCAGTATTTT.

The rearrangement uses TRBV10-3 and TRBJ1-3; 7 bases fit TRBD1. Germline CDR1 is ENHRY and CDR2 is SYGVKD. The CDR3 sequence is 14 residues long. Trimming cost V 6 bases and J 0 bases; bases outside gene matches: 2. The CDR3 sequence is CAIRDRDSGNTIYF. CDR3 in DNA: TGTGCCATCAGAGACAGGGACTCTGGAAACACCATATATTTT.

The V gene is TRBV25-1, the J gene TRBJ2-2; no clear D. The V gene lost 3 bases and the J gene lost 6 bases, with 14 bases spanning the gap. The CDR3 is made up of 15 amino acids. Per germline, CDR1 MGHDK and CDR2 SYGVNS. DNA for the CDR3: TGTGCCAGCAGTGACTCCCAGCATCGGGCCGGGGAGCTGTTTTTT. Encoded protein: CASSDSQHRAGELFF.

This clone was recorded a few times. The rearrangement joins TRBV9 to TRBJ2-5; 8 nucleotides match TRBD2. In germline, CDR1 is SGDLS, CDR2 YYNGEE. CDR3 length: 15 residues. Trimming took 2 bases from V and 5 from J; bases not matched to a gene: 8. CDR3 coding DNA: TGTGCCAGCAGCGTTAGCGGGACCGACACGGAGACCCAGTACTTC. Translated, it gives CASSVSGTDTETQYF.

The table lists this clone with a count of one. The gene calls are TRBV18 and TRBJ1-1; 7 bases align to TRBD1. The germline V gene encodes CDR1 KGHSH and CDR2 LQKENI. V gave up 3 bases and J gave up 4 bases; unmatched junction bases: 5. The CDR3 totals 14 residues. The CDR3 loop is CASSPKQGSTEAFF. The CDR3 nucleotides read TGTGCCAGCTCACCGAAACAGGGGTCCACTGAAGCTTTCTTT.

In this sample, this clone turned up once. V usage is TRBV19 and J usage is TRBJ1-1; D gene unclear. Germline CDR1 LNHDA, CDR2 SQIVND (reference sequence). Trimming removed 3 bases at V and 1 base at J, with 6 bases between. The CDR3 sequence is 13 residues long. The CDR3 DNA reads TGTGCCAGTAGTATGTCAGCGAACACTGAAGCTTTCTTT. It codes for CASSMSANTEAFF. The variable domain in full, completed from reference TRBV19 and TRBJ1-1, reads DGGITQSPKYLFRKEGQNVTLSCEQNLNHDAMYWYRQDPGQGLRLIYYSQIVNDFQKGDIAEGYSVSREKKESFPLTVTSAQKNPTAFYLCASSMSANTEAFFGQGTRLTVV.

The J gene is TRBJ1-1, the V gene TRBV11-2; D gene unclear. The V gene lost 5 bases and the J gene lost 1 base, with 11 bases spanning the gap. The CDR3 has 14 amino acids. Germline values: CDR1 SGHAT, CDR2 FQNNGV. In nucleotides, the CDR3 is TGTGCCAGCAGCCCTCCGGGGAAGAACACTGAAGCTTTCTTT. Amino acids: CASSPPGKNTEAFF.

This clone has a handful of counts. J is TRBJ2-5 and V is TRBV7-8; TRBD1 matches at 9 bases. The V gene end was trimmed by 8 bases and the J gene end by 1 base; junction bases not matched to a gene: 5. Germline values: CDR1 SGHVS, CDR2 FQNEAQ. CDR3 length: 14 residues. In DNA, the CDR3 is TGTGCCAGCGCCGGGACAGGGTTCCAAGAGACCCAGTACTTC. Translated: CASAGTGFQETQYF. Full variable domain (outside the CDR3, taken from reference TRBV7-8 and TRBJ2-5): GAGVSQSPRYKVAKRGQDVALRCDPISGHVSLFWYQQALGQGPEFLTYFQNEAQLDKSGLPSDRFFAERPEGSVSTLKIQRTQQEDSAVYLCASAGTGFQETQYFGPGTRLLVL.

This chain uses TRBV6-5 with TRBJ1-2; 7 bases agree with TRBD1. Trimming removed 1 base from V and 7 bases from J; junction bases left unmatched: 12. CDR3 length equals 16 residues. The V gene's germline CDR1 is MNHEY and CDR2 SVGAGI. In DNA, the CDR3 is TGTGCCAGCAGTTACTTGGCCGACAGGGTGAATATTGGCTACACCTTC. It yields the protein CASSYLADRVNIGYTF.

The chain has TRBV18 and TRBJ2-3; 11 positions match TRBD1. The CDR3 totals 16 residues. Germline assignment: CDR1 KGHSH and CDR2 LQKENI. V was clipped by 3 bases and J by 8 bases; unmatched bases: 10. In DNA, the CDR3 is TGTGCCAGCTCACCGCCCGGGACAGGGGGTAGGGTTACGCAGTATTTT. Translating gives CASSPPGTGGRVTQYF.

The CDR3: CAWSRNRGSPLHF. CDR3 sequence (DNA): TGTGCCTGGAGTCGCAACAGGGGCTCACCCCTCCACTTT. The gene calls are TRBV30 and TRBJ1-6, with TRBD1 matching 7 bases. Trimming removed 2 bases from V and 10 bases from J; junction bases left unmatched: 5. Germline CDR1 GTSNPN, CDR2 SVGIG (reference sequence). CDR3 length: 13 residues.

This clone appeared a single time. J is TRBJ1-6 and V is TRBV5-1, with 7 bases lining up with TRBD1. This CDR3 has 15 amino acids. V trimming: 0 bases; J trimming: 6 bases; junction bases outside the gene matches: 3. Germline values: CDR1 SGHRS, CDR2 YFSETQ. The CDR3 is CASSLVQGGNSPLHF. CDR3 DNA sequence: TGCGCCAGCAGCTTGGTTCAGGGGGGTAATTCACCCCTCCACTTT.

This clone turned up a few times. The CDR3, as DNA: TGTGCCAGTAGTACGAGTCGTTTTAGCGTGCAGTACTTC. It codes for CASSTSRFSVQYF. The V call is TRBV19, the J call TRBJ2-7; D is perhaps TRBD2 (5 bases). The CDR3 is 13 amino acids. V was trimmed by 4 bases and J by 9 bases, leaving 16 bases between them. Germline V lookup: CDR1 LNHDA, CDR2 SQIVND (reference sequence).

The rearrangement links TRBV9 to TRBJ2-1; 14 bases are shared with TRBD2. The germline V gene has CDR1 SGDLS and CDR2 YYNGEE. Germline trimming cut 0 bases from V and 1 base from J; bases unmatched to any gene: 3. This CDR3 has 18 residues. In DNA form, the CDR3 reads TGTGCCAGCAGCGTAGGTGGACTAGCGGGAGGATCCTACAATGAGCAGTTCTTC. Protein sequence: CASSVGGLAGGSYNEQFF. The variable domain in full, with the rest retrieved from reference TRBV9 and TRBJ2-1, is DSGVTQTPKHLITATGQRVTLRCSPRSGDLSVYWYQQSLDQGLQFLIQYYNGEERAKGNILERFSAQQFPDLHSELNLSSLELGDSALYFCASSVGGLAGGSYNEQFFGPGTRLTVL.

V gene TRBV5-1 combines with J gene TRBJ2-6; D is undetermined. Trimming left V 4 bases short and J 0 bases short, with 14 bases between. Looked up from germline, CDR1 is SGHRS and CDR2 is YFSETQ. This CDR3 region has 17 residues. This chain's CDR3 is CASSTQSKPSGANVLTF. The CDR3 region has the DNA TGCGCCAGCAGCACACAATCGAAACCCTCTGGGGCCAACGTCCTGACTTTC.

The J gene is TRBJ2-5, the V gene TRBV11-2; weak D call: TRBD2 (7 bases). Germline values: CDR1 SGHAT, CDR2 FQNNGV. The CDR3 is 15 residues long. The germline V and J ends were trimmed by 7 bases and 5 bases, with 20 bases remaining between them. The CDR3 nucleotides read TGTGCCAGCACCTGGGAGGGGGGGGCGCGGGAGACCCAGTACTTC. It is translated as CASTWEGGARETQYF.

This rearrangement joins TRBV18 to TRBJ2-5; the match to TRBD2 covers 15 bases. The CDR3 loop spans 16 amino acids. The junction had 2 bases not matched to a gene; V was cut back by 3 bases and J by 3 bases. Germline V CDR1 and CDR2: KGHSH, LQKENI. CDR3 amino acids: CASSPRTSGGEETQYF. The CDR3 coding sequence is TGTGCCAGCTCACCGCGGACTAGCGGGGGGGAAGAGACCCAGTACTTC.

The chain combines TRBV27 with TRBJ2-4; 11 bases map to TRBD2. CDR3 length: 19 residues. Germline V gives CDR1 MNHEY, CDR2 SMNVEV (reference sequence). The ends lost 5 bases at V and 4 bases at J; junction bases unmatched: 16. The CDR3 DNA follows: TGTGCCAGCAGTCCGCGACTAGCGGGATCGCTAGTACGAAAAAACATTCAGTACTTC. It translates to CASSPRLAGSLVRKNIQYF.